Listed here is a single T cell receptor (beta chain). Here immunoSEQ multiplex PCR was the method, and the copy in TCRdb shows in-frame clones only, minus some. Among around 62,000 clones listed, about nine tenths were seen once. This entry comes from a study of T cell changes during pregnancy in multiple sclerosis. This sample comprised peripheral blood, obtained in the third trimester of pregnancy. This clonotype was sampled from a female donor with multiple sclerosis, enrolled in a pregnancy study.

The CDR3 here is CASSYVDTRSGNTIYF. DNA of the CDR3: TGTGCCAGCAGTTACGTGGACACGCGCTCTGGAAACACCATATATTTT. The chain uses TRBV6-5 and TRBJ1-3, with D possibly matching TRBD1 (5 bases). The CDR3 loop spans 16 amino acids. The V gene lost 2 bases and the J gene lost 0 bases, with 11 bases spanning the gap. The germline V gene encodes CDR1 MNHEY and CDR2 SVGAGI.